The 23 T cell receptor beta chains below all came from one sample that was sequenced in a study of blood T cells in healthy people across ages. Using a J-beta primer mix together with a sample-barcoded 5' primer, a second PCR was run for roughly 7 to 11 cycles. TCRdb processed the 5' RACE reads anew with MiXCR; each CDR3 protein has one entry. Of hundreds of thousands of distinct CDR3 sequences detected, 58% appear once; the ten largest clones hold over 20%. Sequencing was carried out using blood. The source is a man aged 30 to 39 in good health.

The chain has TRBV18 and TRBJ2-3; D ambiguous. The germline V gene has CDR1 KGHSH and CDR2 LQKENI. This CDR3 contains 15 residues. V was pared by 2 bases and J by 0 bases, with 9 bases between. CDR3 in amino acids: CASSPNSPSTDTQYF. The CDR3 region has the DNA TGTGCCAGCTCACCAAACAGCCCAAGCACAGATACGCAGTATTTT.

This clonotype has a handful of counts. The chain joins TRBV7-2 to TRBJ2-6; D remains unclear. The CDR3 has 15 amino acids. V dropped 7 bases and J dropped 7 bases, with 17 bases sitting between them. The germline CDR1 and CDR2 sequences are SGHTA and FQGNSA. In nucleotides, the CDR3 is TGTGCCAGCACCCTCGATTTCGGGCAAGCCAACGTCCTGACTTTC. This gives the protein CASTLDFGQANVLTF.

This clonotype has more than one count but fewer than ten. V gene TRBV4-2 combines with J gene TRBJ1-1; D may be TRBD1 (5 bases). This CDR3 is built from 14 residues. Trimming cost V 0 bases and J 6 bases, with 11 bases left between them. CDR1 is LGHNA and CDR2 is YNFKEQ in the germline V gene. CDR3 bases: TGTGCCAGCAGCCAAGACGGGGAAGGGGCTGAAGCTTTCTTT. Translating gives CASSQDGEGAEAFF.

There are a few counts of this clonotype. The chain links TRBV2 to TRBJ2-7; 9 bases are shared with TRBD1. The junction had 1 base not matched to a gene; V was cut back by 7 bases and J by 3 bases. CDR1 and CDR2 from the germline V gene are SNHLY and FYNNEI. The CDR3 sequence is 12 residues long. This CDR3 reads CASKDRGYEQYF. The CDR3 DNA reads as TGTGCCAGCAAGGACAGGGGCTACGAGCAGTACTTC.

CDR3 nucleotide sequence: TGCAGTGCTCAGCGAGGGGCAAGCACAGATACGCAGTATTTT. Its protein is CSAQRGASTDTQYF. The rearrangement uses TRBV20-1 and TRBJ2-3, with D perhaps matching TRBD1 or TRBD2 (5 bases each). V was cut by 5 bases and J by 0 bases, with 12 bases left in between. The CDR3 spans 14 residues. CDR1 DFQATT and CDR2 SNEGSKA come from the germline V gene (reference sequence).

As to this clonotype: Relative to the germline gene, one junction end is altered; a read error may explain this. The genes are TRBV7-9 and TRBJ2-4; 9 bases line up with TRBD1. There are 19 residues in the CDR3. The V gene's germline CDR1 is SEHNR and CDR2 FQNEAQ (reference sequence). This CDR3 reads CASSSWTGAMRLAKNIPYF. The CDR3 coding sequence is TGTGCCAGCAGCTCCTGGACAGGGGCGATGAGACTAGCCAAAAACATTCCGTACTTC.

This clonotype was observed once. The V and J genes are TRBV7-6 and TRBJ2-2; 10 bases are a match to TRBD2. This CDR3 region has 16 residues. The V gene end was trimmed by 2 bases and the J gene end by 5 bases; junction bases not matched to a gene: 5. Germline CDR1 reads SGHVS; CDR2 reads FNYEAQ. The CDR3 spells CASSLYSGGITGELFF. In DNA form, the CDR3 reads TGTGCCAGCAGCTTATATAGCGGGGGGATAACCGGGGAGCTGTTTTTT.

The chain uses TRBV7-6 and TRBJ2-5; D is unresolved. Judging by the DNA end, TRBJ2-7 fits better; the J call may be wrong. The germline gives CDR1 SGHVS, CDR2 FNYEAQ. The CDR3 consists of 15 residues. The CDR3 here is CASSLVASDRYEQYF. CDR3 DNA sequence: TGTGCCAGCAGCTTAGTAGCAAGCGATCGTTACGAGCAGTACTTC.

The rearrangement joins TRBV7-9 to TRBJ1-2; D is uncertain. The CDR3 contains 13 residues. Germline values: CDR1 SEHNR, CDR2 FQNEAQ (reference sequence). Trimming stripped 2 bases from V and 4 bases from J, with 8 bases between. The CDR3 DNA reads TGTGCCAGCAGCTTAATGGCCTCCTATGGCTACACCTTC. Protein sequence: CASSLMASYGYTF.

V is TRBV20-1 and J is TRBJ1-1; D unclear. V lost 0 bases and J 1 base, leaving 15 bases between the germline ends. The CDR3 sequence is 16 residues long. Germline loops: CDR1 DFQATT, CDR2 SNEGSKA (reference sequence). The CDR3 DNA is TGCAGTGCTAGAGATCTTTCCCCTCCAGCGAACACTGAAGCTTTCTTT. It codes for CSARDLSPPANTEAFF.

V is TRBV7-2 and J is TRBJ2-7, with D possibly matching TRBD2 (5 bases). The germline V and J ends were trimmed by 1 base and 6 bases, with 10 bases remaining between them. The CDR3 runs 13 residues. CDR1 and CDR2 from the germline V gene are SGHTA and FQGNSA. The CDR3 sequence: CASSLGERFEQYF. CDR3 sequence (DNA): TGTGCCAGCAGCTTAGGGGAGCGCTTCGAGCAGTACTTC.

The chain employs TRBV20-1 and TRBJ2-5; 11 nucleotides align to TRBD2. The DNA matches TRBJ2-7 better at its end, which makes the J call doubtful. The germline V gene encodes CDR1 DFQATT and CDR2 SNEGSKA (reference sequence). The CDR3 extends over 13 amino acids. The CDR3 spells CSAITSGSDEQYF. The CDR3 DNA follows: TGCAGTGCGATAACTAGCGGGAGCGACGAGCAGTACTTC.

CDR3 sequence (DNA): TGCAGCGTTGGACCGACAGGAGACAACGAGCAGTACTTC. Protein product: CSVGPTGDNEQYF. V gene TRBV29-1 combines with J gene TRBJ2-7; possibly TRBD1 for D (6 bases). V was clipped by 4 bases and J by 5 bases, with 15 bases between them. The CDR3 sequence is 13 residues long. Germline CDR1 reads SQVTM; CDR2 reads ANQGSEA.

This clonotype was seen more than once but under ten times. The chain's CDR3 is CASSVAGTEQYF. The CDR3 coding sequence is TGTGCCAGCAGTGTAGCCGGGACGGAACAGTACTTC. V and J are TRBV25-1 and TRBJ2-4; D may match TRBD1 or TRBD2 (5 bases each). Trimming removed 4 bases from V and 13 bases from J, with 14 bases in between. CDR1 MGHDK and CDR2 SYGVNS come from the germline V gene. The CDR3 is 12 amino acids.

Here the CDR3 reads CASSLESGRAEETQYF. The DNA for the CDR3 is TGCGCCAGCAGCTTGGAAAGCGGGAGAGCGGAAGAGACCCAGTACTTC. The chain carries TRBV5-1 and TRBJ2-5, with TRBD2 identical over 8 bases. Germline CDR1 is SGHRS and CDR2 is YFSETQ. Losses at the gene ends were 0 bases for V and 3 bases for J; bases not matched to a gene: 7. CDR3 length equals 16 residues.

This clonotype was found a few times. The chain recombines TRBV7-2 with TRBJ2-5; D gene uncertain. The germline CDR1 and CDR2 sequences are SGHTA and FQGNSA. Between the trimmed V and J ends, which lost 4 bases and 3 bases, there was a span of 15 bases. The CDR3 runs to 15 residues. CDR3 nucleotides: TGTGCCAGCAGCTCCTTTCTCCTACAGAAAGAGACCCAGTACTTC. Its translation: CASSSFLLQKETQYF.

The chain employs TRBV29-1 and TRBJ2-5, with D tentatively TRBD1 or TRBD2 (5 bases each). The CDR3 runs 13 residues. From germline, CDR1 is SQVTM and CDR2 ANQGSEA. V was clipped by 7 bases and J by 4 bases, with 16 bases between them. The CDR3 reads CSAAGTLVETQYF. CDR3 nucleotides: TGCAGCGCTGCCGGGACCTTAGTAGAGACCCAGTACTTC.

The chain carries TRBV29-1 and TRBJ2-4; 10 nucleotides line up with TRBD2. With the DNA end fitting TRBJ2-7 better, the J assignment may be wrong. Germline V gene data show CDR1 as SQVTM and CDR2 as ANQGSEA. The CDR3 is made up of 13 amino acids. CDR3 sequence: CKASRTSGYEQYF. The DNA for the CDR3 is TGCAAGGCCTCCCGGACTAGCGGATACGAGCAGTACTTC.

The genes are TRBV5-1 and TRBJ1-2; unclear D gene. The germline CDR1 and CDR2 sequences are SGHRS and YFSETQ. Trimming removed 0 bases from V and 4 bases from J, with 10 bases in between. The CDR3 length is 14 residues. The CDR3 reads CASSLGEKGYGYTF. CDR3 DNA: TGCGCCAGCAGCTTGGGTGAGAAGGGCTATGGCTACACCTTC.

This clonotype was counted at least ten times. The CDR3 nucleotides read TGTGCCATCAGCCAGGGGGAATATGGCTACACCTTC. Its translation: CAISQGEYGYTF. This sequence joins TRBV10-3 and TRBJ1-2; 7 nucleotides match TRBD1. V gave up 6 bases and J gave up 5 bases; unmatched junction bases: 3. CDR1 ENHRY and CDR2 SYGVKD come from the germline V gene. There are 12 residues in the CDR3.

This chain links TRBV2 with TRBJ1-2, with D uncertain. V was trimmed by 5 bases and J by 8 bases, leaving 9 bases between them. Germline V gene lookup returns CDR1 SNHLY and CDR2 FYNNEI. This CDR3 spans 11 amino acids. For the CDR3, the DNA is TGTGCCAGCAGTTACGCACCAGGCTACACCTTC. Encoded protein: CASSYAPGYTF.

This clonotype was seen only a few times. DNA of the CDR3: TGTGCCAGCAGCCTGACTAGCGGGGGGTCCGGGGAGCAGTACTTC. Protein: CASSLTSGGSGEQYF. The chain joins TRBV7-2 to TRBJ2-5; 13 bases line up with TRBD2. CDR1 SGHTA and CDR2 FQGNSA come from the germline V gene. V lost 5 bases and J lost 11; bases outside the gene matches: 11. There are 15 residues in the CDR3.

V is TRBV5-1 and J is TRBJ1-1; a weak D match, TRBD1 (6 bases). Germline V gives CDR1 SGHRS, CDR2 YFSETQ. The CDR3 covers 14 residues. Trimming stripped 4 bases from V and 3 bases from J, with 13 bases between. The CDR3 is CASSIPNRDTEAFF. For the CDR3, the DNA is TGCGCCAGCAGCATCCCGAACAGGGACACTGAAGCTTTCTTT.